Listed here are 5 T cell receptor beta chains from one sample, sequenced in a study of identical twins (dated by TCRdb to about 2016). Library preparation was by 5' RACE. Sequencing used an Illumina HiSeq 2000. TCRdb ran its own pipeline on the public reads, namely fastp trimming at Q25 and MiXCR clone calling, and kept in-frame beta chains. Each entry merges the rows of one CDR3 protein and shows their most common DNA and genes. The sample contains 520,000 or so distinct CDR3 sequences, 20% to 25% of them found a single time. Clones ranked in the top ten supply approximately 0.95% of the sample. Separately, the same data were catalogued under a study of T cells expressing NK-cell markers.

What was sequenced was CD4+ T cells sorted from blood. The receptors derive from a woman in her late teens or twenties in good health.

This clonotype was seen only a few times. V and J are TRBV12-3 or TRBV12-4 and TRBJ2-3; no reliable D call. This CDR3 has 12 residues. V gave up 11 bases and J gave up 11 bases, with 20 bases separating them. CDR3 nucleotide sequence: TGTGCCTTAGGGATTACTCAAGAAAGGCAGTATTTT. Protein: CALGITQERQYF.

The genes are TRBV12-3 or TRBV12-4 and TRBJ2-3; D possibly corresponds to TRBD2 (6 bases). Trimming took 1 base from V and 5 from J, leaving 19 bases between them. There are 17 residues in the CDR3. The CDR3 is CASSLGGVGGSVDTQYF. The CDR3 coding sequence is TGTGCCAGCAGTTTAGGTGGGGTGGGAGGTTCAGTAGATACGCAGTATTTT.

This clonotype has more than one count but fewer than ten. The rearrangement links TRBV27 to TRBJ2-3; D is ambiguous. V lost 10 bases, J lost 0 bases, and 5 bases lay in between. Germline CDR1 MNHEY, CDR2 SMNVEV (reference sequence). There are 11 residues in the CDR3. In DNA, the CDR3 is TGTGCCAACCCTAGCACAGATACGCAGTATTTT. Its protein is CANPSTDTQYF.

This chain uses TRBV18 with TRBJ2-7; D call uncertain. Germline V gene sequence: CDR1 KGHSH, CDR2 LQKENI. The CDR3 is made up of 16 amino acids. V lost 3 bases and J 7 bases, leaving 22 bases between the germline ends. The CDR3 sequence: CASSPTTLVGTREQYF. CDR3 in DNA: TGTGCCAGCTCACCTACTACCTTAGTGGGTACTCGGGAGCAGTACTTC.

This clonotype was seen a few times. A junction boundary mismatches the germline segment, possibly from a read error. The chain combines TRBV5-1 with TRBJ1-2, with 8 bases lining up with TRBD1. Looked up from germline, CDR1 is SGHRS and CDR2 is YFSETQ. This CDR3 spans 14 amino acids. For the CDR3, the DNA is TGCGCCAGCAGATTGGGACAGGCCAACTATGGCTACACCTTC. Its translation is CASRLGQANYGYTF.